Only one count was recorded for the clone carrying this T cell receptor (beta chain). Its antigen is unknown. An approximately 200 ng quantity of DNA, around 30,000 T cell genomes, went into the sorted-subset replicate PCRs. The authors' processing: ImmunoSEQ output held junction-only sequences without quality scores, so filtering differed. TCRdb keeps only in-frame clones here, not all; method: immunoSEQ multiplex PCR. V, J and clone size were drawn from that table, and D and trimming were deduced from the DNA. The data show nearly 1 million clones, around three quarters seen once. The sample is drawn from a study of shared clonotypes between healthy human individuals. Study findings and constraints: An anticipated effect of sequencing depth on clonotype sharing among donors was recognized.

The CDR3 is made up of 14 amino acids. V lost 6 bases, J lost 2 bases, and 14 bases lay in between. Germline assignment: CDR1 MRHNA and CDR2 SNTAGT. This sequence originates from a man aged 18 to 29 in good health. The chain has TRBV6-4 and TRBJ2-7, with D maybe TRBD1 (5 bases). Sample: memory CD4+ T cells sorted from blood. Subset meaning: CD45RA-negative fraction. The CDR3 DNA sequence: TGTGCCAGCAGGCCGGAGACAGCCACCTACGAGCAGTACTTC. It encodes CASRPETATYEQYF.